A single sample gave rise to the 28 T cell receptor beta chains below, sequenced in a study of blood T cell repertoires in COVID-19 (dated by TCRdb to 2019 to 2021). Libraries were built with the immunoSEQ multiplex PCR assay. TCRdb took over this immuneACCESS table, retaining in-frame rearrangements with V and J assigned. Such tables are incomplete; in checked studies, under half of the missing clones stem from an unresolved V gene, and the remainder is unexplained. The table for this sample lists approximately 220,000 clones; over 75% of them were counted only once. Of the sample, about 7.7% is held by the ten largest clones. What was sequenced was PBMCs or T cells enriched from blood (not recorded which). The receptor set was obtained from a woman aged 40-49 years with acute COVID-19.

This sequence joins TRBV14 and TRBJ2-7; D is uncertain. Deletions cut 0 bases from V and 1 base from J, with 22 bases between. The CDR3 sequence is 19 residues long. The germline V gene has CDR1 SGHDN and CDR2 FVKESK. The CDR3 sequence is CASSQDPVLGVRSSYEQYF. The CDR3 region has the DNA TGTGCCAGCAGCCAAGATCCAGTCCTGGGCGTCAGATCATCCTACGAGCAGTACTTC.

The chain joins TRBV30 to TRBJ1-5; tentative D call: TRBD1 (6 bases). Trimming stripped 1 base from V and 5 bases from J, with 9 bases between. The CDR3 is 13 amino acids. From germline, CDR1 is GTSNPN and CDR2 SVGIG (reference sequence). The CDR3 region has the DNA TGTGCCTGGAGTGGGACAGTTTATCAGCCCCAGCATTTT. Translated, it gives CAWSGTVYQPQHF.

The CDR3 coding sequence is TGTGCCAGCAGCTTAGTCCCGGACAGGGGGATGGGGTATGGCTACACCTTC. This codes for CASSLVPDRGMGYGYTF. This chain joins TRBV7-8 and TRBJ1-2; 10 bases agree with TRBD1. The CDR3 is 17 amino acids. Germline CDR1 SGHVS, CDR2 FQNEAQ. The ends lost 1 base at V and 5 bases at J; junction bases unmatched: 10.

CDR3 sequence: CASRLESGYTF. In DNA form, the CDR3 reads TGTGCCAGCAGACTCGAGAGTGGCTACACCTTC. The rearrangement links TRBV6-5 to TRBJ1-2; D unresolved. The CDR3 is 11 amino acids. V was clipped by 6 bases and J by 7 bases, with 9 bases between them. Germline CDR1 is MNHEY and CDR2 is SVGAGI.

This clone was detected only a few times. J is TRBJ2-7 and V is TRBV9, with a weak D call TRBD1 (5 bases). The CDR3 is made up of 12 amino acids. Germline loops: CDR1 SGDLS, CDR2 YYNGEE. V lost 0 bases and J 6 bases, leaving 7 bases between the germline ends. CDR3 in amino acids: CASSVVQGEQYF. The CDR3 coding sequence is TGTGCCAGCAGCGTAGTCCAGGGCGAGCAGTACTTC. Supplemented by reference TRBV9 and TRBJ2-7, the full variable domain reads DSGVTQTPKHLITATGQRVTLRCSPRSGDLSVYWYQQSLDQGLQFLIQYYNGEERAKGNILERFSAQQFPDLHSELNLSSLELGDSALYFCASSVVQGEQYFGPGTRLTVT.

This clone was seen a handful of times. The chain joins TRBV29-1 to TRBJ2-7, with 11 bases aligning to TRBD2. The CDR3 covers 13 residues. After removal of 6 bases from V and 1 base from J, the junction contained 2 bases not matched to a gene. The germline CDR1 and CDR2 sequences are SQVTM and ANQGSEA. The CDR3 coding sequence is TGCAGCGTGCGACTAGCGGGGTCCTACGAGCAGTACTTC. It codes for CSVRLAGSYEQYF.

This CDR3 is CAISEPGGVGHF. CDR3 nucleotide sequence: TGTGCCATCAGTGAGCCGGGAGGGGTTGGGCATTTT. This chain joins TRBV10-3 and TRBJ1-5; D may be TRBD1 (5 bases). CDR1 is ENHRY and CDR2 is SYGVKD in the germline V gene. This CDR3 contains 12 residues. The germline V and J ends were trimmed by 2 bases and 15 bases, with 14 bases remaining between them.

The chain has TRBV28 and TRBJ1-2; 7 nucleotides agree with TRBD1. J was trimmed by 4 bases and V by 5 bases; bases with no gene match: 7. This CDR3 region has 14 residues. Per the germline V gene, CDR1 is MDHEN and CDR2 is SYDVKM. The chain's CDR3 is CASSVNTGVYGYTF. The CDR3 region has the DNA TGTGCCAGCAGTGTCAATACAGGGGTCTATGGCTACACCTTC.

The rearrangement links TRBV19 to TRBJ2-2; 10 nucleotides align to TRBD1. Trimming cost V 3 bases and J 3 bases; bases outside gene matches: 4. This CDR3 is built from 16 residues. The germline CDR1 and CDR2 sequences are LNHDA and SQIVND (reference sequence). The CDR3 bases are TGTGCCAGTAGTATCGGGACAGGGGCTCACACCGGGGAGCTGTTTTTT. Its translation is CASSIGTGAHTGELFF.

CDR3 region: CASSTSGQGRGALHF. CDR3 nucleotide sequence: TGTGCCAGTAGTACAAGCGGACAGGGCCGAGGGGCCCTCCACTTT. The chain uses TRBV19 and TRBJ1-6; 8 bases are shared with TRBD1. The CDR3 is 15 amino acids. Germline loops: CDR1 LNHDA, CDR2 SQIVND (reference sequence). V lost 4 bases to trimming and J lost 14 bases; unmatched junction nucleotides: 13.

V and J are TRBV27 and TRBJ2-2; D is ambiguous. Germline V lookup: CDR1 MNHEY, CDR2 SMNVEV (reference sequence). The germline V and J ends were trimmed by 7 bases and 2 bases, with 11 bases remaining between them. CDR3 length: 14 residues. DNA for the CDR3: TGTGCCAGCACTAGGCAAGTTAACACCGGGGAGCTGTTTTTT. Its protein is CASTRQVNTGELFF.

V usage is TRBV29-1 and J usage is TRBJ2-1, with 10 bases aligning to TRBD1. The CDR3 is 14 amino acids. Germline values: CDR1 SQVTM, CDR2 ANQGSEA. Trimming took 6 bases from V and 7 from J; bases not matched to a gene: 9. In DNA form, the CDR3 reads TGCAGCGTCATATCCGGGACAGGGGTAAATGAGCAGTTCTTC. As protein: CSVISGTGVNEQFF.

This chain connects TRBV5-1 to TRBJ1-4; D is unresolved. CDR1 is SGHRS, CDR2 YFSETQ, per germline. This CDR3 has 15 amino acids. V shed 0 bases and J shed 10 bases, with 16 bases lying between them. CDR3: CASSLALEGSGKLFF. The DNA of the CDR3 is TGCGCCAGCAGCTTGGCCCTAGAAGGGAGTGGAAAACTGTTTTTT.

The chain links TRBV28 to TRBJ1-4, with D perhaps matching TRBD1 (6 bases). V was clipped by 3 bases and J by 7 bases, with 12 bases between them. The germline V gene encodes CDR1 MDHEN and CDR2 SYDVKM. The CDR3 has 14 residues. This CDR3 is CASSLGGAPEKLFF. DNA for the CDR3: TGTGCCAGCAGTTTGGGGGGGGCGCCTGAAAAACTGTTTTTT.

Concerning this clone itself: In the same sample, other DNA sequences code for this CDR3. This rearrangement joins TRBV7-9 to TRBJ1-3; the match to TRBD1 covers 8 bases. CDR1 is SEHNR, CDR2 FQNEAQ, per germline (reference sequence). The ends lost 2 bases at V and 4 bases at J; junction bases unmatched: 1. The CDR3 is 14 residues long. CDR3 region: CASSLRTGGNTIYF. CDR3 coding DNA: TGTGCCAGCAGCTTACGGACAGGGGGAAACACCATATATTTT. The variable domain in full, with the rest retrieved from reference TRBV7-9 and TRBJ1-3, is DTGVSQNPRHKITKRGQNVTFRCDPISEHNRLYWYRQTLGQGPEFLTYFQNEAQLEKSRLLSDRFSAERPKGSFSTLEIQRTEQGDSAMYLCASSLRTGGNTIYFGEGSWLTVV.

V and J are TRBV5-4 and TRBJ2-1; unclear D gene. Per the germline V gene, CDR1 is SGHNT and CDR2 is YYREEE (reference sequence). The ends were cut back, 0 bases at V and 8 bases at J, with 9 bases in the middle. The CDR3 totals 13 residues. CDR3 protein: CASSLVLSDEQFF. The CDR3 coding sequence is TGTGCCAGCAGCTTGGTCTTAAGCGATGAGCAGTTCTTC.

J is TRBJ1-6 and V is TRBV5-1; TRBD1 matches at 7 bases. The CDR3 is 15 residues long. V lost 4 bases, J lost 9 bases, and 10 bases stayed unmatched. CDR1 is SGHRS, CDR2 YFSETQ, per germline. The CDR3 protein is CASSLMDRRGSPLHF. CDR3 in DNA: TGCGCCAGCAGCCTGATGGACAGGAGAGGTTCACCCCTCCACTTT.

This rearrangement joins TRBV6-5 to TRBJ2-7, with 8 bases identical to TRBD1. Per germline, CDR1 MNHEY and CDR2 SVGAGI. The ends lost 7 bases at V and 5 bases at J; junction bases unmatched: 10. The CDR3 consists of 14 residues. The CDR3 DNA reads TGTGCCAGCACAGACAGGGGCAAAAGGAACGAGCAGTACTTC. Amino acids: CASTDRGKRNEQYF.

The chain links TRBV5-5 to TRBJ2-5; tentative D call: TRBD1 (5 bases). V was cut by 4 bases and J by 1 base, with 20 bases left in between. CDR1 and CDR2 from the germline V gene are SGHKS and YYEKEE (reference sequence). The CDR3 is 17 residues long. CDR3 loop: CASSTDPTDILQETQYF. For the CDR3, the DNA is TGTGCCAGCAGCACCGACCCGACGGACATCCTCCAAGAGACCCAGTACTTC.

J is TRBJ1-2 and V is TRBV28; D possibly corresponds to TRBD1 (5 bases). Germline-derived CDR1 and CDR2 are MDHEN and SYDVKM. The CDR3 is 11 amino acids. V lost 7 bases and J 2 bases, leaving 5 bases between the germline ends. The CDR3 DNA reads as TGTGCCAGCACAGGGAACTATGGCTACACCTTC. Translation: CASTGNYGYTF.

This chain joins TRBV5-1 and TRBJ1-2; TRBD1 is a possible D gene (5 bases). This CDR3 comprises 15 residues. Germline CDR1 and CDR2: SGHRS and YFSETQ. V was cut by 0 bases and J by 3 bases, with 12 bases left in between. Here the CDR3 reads CASSLEGAPHYGYTF. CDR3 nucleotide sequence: TGCGCCAGCAGCTTGGAAGGGGCCCCTCACTATGGCTACACCTTC. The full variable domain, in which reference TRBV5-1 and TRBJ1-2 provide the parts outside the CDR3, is KAGVTQTPRYLIKTRGQQVTLSCSPISGHRSVSWYQQTPGQGLQFLFEYFSETQRNKGNFPGRFSGRQFSNSRSEMNVSTLELGDSALYLCASSLEGAPHYGYTFGSGTRLTVV.

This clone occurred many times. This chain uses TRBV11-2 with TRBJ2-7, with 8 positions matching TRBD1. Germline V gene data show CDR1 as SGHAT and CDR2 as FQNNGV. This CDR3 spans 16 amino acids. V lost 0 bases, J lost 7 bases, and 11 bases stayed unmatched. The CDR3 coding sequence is TGTGCCAGCAGCTTAGACTGGACAGGGACCCTACTGGAGCAGTACTTC. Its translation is CASSLDWTGTLLEQYF.

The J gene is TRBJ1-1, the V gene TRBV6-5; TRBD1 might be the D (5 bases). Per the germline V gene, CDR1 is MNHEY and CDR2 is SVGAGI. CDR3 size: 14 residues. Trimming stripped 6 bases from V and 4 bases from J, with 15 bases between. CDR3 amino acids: CASRSRDPATEAFF. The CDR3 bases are TGTGCCAGCAGGTCCAGGGATCCGGCCACTGAAGCTTTCTTT.

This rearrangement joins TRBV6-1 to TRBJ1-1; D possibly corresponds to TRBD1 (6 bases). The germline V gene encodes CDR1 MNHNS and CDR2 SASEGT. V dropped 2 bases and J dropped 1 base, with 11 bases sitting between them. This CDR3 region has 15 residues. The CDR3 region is CASSEFGGGNTEAFF. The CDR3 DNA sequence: TGTGCCAGCAGTGAATTTGGGGGCGGGAACACTGAAGCTTTCTTT.

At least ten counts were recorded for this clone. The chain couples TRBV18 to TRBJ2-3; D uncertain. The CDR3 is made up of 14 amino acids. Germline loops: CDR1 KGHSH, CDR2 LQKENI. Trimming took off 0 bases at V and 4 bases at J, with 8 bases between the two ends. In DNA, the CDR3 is TGTGCCAGCTCACCACCTTCTCCCCCAGATACGCAGTATTTT. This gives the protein CASSPPSPPDTQYF.

The chain's CDR3 is CASSLSVPGTDQPQHF. The CDR3 nucleotides read TGTGCCAGCAGTTTATCCGTCCCGGGGACTGATCAGCCCCAGCATTTT. The chain combines TRBV28 with TRBJ1-5, with a weak D call TRBD1 (5 bases). CDR1 is MDHEN and CDR2 is SYDVKM in the germline V gene. Trimming took off 1 base at V and 5 bases at J, with 15 bases between the two ends. The CDR3 length is 16 residues.

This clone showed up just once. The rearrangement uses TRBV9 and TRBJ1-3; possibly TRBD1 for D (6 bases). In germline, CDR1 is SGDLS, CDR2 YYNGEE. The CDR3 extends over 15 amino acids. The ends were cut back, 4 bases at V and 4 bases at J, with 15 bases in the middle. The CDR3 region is CASSSTGIFGNTIYF. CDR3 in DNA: TGTGCCAGCAGCTCGACAGGTATTTTCGGAAACACCATATATTTT.

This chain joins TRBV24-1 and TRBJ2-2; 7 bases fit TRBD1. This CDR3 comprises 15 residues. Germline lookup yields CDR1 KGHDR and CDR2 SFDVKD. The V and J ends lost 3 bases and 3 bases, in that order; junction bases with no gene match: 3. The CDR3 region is CATSDPTGDTGELFF. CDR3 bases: TGTGCCACCAGTGATCCAACAGGGGACACCGGGGAGCTGTTTTTT.